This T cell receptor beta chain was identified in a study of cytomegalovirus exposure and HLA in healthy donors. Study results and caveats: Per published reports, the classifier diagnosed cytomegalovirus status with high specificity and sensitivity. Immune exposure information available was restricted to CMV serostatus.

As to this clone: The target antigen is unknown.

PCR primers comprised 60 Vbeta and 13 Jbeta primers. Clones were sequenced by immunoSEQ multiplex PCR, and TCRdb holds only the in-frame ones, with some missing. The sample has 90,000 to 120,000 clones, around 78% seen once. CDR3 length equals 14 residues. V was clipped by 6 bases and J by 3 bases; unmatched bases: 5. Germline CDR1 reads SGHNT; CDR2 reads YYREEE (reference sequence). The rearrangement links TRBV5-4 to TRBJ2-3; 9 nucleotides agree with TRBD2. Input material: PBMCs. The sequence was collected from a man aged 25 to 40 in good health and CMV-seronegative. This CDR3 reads CASTRAGGTDTQYF. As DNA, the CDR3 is TGTGCCAGCACCAGAGCGGGGGGAACAGATACGCAGTATTTT.